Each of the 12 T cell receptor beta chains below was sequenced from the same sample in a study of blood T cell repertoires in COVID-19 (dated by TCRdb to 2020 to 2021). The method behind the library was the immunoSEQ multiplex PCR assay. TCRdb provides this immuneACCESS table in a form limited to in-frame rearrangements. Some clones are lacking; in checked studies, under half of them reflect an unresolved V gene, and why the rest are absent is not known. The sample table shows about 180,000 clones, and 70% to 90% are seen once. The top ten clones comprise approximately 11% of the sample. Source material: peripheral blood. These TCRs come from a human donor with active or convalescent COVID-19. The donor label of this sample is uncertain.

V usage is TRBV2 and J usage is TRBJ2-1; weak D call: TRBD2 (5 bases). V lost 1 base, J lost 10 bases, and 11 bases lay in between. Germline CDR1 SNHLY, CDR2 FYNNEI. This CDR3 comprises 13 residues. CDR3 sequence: CASSEGGPGEQFF. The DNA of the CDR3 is TGTGCCAGCAGTGAAGGGGGTCCGGGGGAGCAGTTCTTC. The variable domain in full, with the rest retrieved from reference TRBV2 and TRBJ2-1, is EPEVTQTPSHQVTQMGQEVILRCVPISNHLYFYWYRQILGQKVEFLVSFYNNEISEKSEIFDDQFSVERPDGSNFTLKIRSTKLEDSAMYFCASSEGGPGEQFFGPGTRLTVL.

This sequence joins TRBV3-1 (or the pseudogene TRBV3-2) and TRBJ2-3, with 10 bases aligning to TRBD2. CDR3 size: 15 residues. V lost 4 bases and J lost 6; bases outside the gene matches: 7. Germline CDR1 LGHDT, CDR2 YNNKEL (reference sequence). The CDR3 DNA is TGTGCCAGCAGCCGCAGCGGGGGGGTCCCCGATACGCAGTATTTT. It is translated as CASSRSGGVPDTQYF.

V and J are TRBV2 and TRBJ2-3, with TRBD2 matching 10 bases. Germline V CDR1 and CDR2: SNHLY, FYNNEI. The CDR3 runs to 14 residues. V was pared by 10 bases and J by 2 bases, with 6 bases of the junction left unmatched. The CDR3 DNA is TGTGCCACCAGAGGACTAGCGGTCACAGATACGCAGTATTTT. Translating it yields CATRGLAVTDTQYF.

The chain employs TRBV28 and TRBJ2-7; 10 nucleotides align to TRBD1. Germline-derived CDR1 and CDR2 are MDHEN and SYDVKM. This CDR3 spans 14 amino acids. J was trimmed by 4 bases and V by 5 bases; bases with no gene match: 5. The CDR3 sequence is CASSTTGQGYEQYF. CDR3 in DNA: TGTGCCAGCAGTACCACGGGACAGGGGTACGAGCAGTACTTC.

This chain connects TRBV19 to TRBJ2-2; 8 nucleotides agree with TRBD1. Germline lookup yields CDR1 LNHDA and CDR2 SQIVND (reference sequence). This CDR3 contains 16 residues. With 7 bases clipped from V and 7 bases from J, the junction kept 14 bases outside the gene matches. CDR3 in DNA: TGTGCCAGTACCCAAAACCCAGGGGGCTCGAGCGGGGAGCTGTTTTTT. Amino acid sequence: CASTQNPGGSSGELFF.

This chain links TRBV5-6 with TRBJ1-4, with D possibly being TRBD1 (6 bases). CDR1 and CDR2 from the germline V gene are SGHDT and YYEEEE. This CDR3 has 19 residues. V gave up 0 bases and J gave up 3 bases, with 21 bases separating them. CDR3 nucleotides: TGTGCCAGCAGCTTGGTCGGGACAACCTTCCGTGGGGCTAATGAAAAACTGTTTTTT. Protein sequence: CASSLVGTTFRGANEKLFF.

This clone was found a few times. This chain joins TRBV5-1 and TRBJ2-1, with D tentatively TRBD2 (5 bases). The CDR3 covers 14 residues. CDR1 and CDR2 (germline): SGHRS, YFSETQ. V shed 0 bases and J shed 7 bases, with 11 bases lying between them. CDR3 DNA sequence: TGCGCCAGCAGCTTGGCCGTTAGCGATAATGAGCAGTTCTTC. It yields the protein CASSLAVSDNEQFF.

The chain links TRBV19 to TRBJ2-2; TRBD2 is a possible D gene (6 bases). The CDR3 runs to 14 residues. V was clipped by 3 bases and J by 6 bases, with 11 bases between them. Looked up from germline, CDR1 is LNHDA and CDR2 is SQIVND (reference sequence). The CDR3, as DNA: TGTGCCAGTAGTATTTTGGGGACTTCCGGGGAGCTGTTTTTT. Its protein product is CASSILGTSGELFF.

CDR3: CASSLYGTGGEKLFF. In nucleotides, the CDR3 is TGTGCCAGCAGCTTATATGGGACAGGGGGTGAAAAACTGTTTTTT. The rearrangement links TRBV11-3 to TRBJ1-4; 11 bases agree with TRBD1. The CDR3 has 15 residues. Looked up from germline, CDR1 is SGHNT and CDR2 is YENEEA. J gave up 7 bases and V 2 bases, and 3 bases lay outside the gene matches.

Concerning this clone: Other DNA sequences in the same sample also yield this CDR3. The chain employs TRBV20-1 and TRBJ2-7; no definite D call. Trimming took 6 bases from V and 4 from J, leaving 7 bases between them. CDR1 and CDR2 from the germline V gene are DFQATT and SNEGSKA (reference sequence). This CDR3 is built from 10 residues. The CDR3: CSAGSYEQYF. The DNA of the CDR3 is TGCAGTGCCGGGTCTTACGAGCAGTACTTC.

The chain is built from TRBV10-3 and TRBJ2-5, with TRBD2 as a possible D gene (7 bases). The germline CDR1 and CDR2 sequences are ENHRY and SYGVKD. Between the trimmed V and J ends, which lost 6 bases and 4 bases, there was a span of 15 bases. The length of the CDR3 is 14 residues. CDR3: CAIRGLGGRETQYF. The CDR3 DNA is TGTGCCATCAGAGGACTAGGGGGGCGAGAGACCCAGTACTTC.

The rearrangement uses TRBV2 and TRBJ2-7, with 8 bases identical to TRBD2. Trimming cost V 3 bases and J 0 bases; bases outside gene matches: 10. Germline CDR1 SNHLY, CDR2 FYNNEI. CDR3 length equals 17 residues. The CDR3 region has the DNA TGTGCCAGCAGTGACCTCCGATGGGGGACTAGCTCCTACGAGCAGTACTTC. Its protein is CASSDLRWGTSSYEQYF.